The 15 T cell receptor beta chains listed next were all sequenced from one sample in a study of shared clonotypes between healthy human individuals. Clones were read by immunoSEQ multiplex PCR, and TCRdb kept only the in-frame ones, dropping some. The sample lists some 490,000 clones; around four fifths were seen once. Sequenced input: PBMCs. The receptors shown here come from a woman between 35 and 50 years old in good health. Some clones in this sample may be carry-over from other donors' samples.

The rearrangement links TRBV10-3 to TRBJ2-4; the D gene is possibly TRBD1 (5 bases). V lost 2 bases, J lost 6 bases, and 11 bases lay in between. Germline V lookup: CDR1 ENHRY, CDR2 SYGVKD. There are 14 residues in the CDR3. The CDR3 coding sequence is TGTGCCATCAGTGAGCCCGCCGACAGAAACATTCAGTACTTC. Protein product: CAISEPADRNIQYF.

The chain recombines TRBV28 with TRBJ2-7; TRBD2 is a possible D gene (5 bases). The CDR3 spans 14 residues. Germline loops: CDR1 MDHEN, CDR2 SYDVKM. With 3 bases removed from V and 0 bases from J, the gap between germline ends came to 9 bases. The CDR3 here is CASSFSGGSYEQYF. DNA of the CDR3: TGTGCCAGCAGTTTCAGCGGAGGCTCCTACGAGCAGTACTTC.

Comment on this clone: This sample includes further DNA sequences coding for the same CDR3. This chain connects TRBV30 to TRBJ2-3; D unclear. The CDR3 is made up of 11 amino acids. V was pared by 1 base and J by 6 bases, with 5 bases between. The germline V gene has CDR1 GTSNPN and CDR2 SVGIG (reference sequence). In DNA, the CDR3 is TGTGCCTGGAGTGGTACGGATACGCAGTATTTT. The encoded protein is CAWSGTDTQYF.

This clone was seen just once. At the DNA level, this CDR3 is encoded by other sequences in the same sample as well. The CDR3 sequence: CATSRDVNTEAFF. CDR3 DNA: TGTGCCACCAGCAGAGATGTGAACACTGAAGCTTTCTTT. The chain has TRBV15 and TRBJ1-1; D remains unclear. Looked up from germline, CDR1 is LNHNV and CDR2 is YYDKDF (reference sequence). V lost 0 bases, J lost 0 bases, and 2 bases lay in between. This CDR3 comprises 13 residues.

This clone has just one count. The rearrangement uses TRBV6-6 and TRBJ2-1, with 8 nucleotides matching TRBD2. Germline CDR1 reads MNHNY; CDR2 reads SVGAGI (reference sequence). This CDR3 is 16 amino acids long. The V gene end was trimmed by 6 bases and the J gene end by 9 bases; junction bases not matched to a gene: 16. The CDR3 sequence: CASRDLVGAGEGEQFF. The CDR3 DNA is TGTGCCAGCAGGGACCTCGTTGGAGCGGGAGAGGGTGAGCAGTTCTTC.

This chain joins TRBV7-9 and TRBJ2-5, with 8 bases identical to TRBD1. The ends lost 5 bases at V and 4 bases at J; junction bases unmatched: 3. The CDR3 sequence is 13 residues long. CDR1 and CDR2 from the germline V gene are SEHNR and FQNEAQ (reference sequence). CDR3: CASSPQGGETQYF. CDR3 bases: TGTGCCAGCAGCCCACAGGGGGGAGAGACCCAGTACTTC.

CDR3 coding DNA: TGTGCCTGGTCCCGGACTAGCGGGATCACAGATACGCAGTATTTT. This gives the protein CAWSRTSGITDTQYF. The chain is built from TRBV30 and TRBJ2-3; TRBD2 matches 12 bases. The ends lost 5 bases at V and 2 bases at J; junction bases unmatched: 5. Germline CDR1 is GTSNPN and CDR2 is SVGIG (reference sequence). The CDR3 loop spans 15 amino acids.

This clone was observed a handful of times. V usage is TRBV4-3 and J usage is TRBJ2-3, with 12 nucleotides matching TRBD2. Trimming took 4 bases from V and 6 from J; bases not matched to a gene: 11. The V gene's germline CDR1 is LGHNA and CDR2 YSLEER. The CDR3 runs to 17 residues. In nucleotides, the CDR3 is TGCGCCAGCAGCCGGAAGACTAGCGGGAGAAGTGGGGATACGCAGTATTTT. Its protein is CASSRKTSGRSGDTQYF.

This sequence joins TRBV28 and TRBJ1-2, with 7 bases that match TRBD1. V shed 5 bases and J 4 bases; nucleotides not matched to a gene: 1. Germline CDR1 and CDR2: MDHEN and SYDVKM. The CDR3 extends over 12 amino acids. CDR3 sequence: CASSRDSYGYTF. The CDR3 bases are TGTGCCAGCAGTAGGGACAGCTATGGCTACACCTTC.

J is TRBJ2-7 and V is TRBV5-1, with unresolved D. Germline V gene data show CDR1 as SGHRS and CDR2 as YFSETQ. This CDR3 is 16 amino acids long. The V gene lost 0 bases and the J gene lost 1 base, with 14 bases spanning the gap. CDR3 coding DNA: TGCGCCAGCAGCTTGGTCGCGTCGAGCCTATCCTACGAGCAGTACTTC. Amino acid sequence: CASSLVASSLSYEQYF.

This sequence joins TRBV20-1 and TRBJ2-1; the D call may be TRBD1 or TRBD2 (5 bases each). The CDR3 has 11 residues. Germline loops: CDR1 DFQATT, CDR2 SNEGSKA (reference sequence). Trimming pared 7 bases from V and 6 bases from J, leaving 10 bases between. CDR3 in DNA: TGCAGTGGGGACGACTTCAATGAGCAGTTCTTC. It is translated as CSGDDFNEQFF.

This chain connects TRBV10-2 to TRBJ2-1; perhaps TRBD1 as D (6 bases). In germline, CDR1 is WSHSY, CDR2 SAAADI. CDR3 length: 15 amino acids. Trimming took 6 bases from V and 5 from J, leaving 17 bases between them. CDR3 sequence (DNA): TGCGCCAGCAGCCCCGGGACACATAATAACAATGAGCAGTTCTTC. Amino acid sequence: CASSPGTHNNNEQFF.

V usage is TRBV6-7 and J usage is TRBJ2-5, with TRBD2 matching 8 bases. TRBV6-7 is sorted into the ORF group, with uncertain function. V shed 4 bases, J shed 0 bases, and the junction held 7 bases outside the gene matches. This CDR3 comprises 16 residues. The CDR3 DNA is TGTGCCAGCAGTTTAGCGGGAACAGCGTACCAAGAGACCCAGTACTTC. Its translation: CASSLAGTAYQETQYF.

The J gene is TRBJ2-7, the V gene TRBV5-1; D is possibly TRBD1 (6 bases). This CDR3 has 13 residues. The ends were cut back, 4 bases at V and 5 bases at J, with 13 bases in the middle. Germline V gives CDR1 SGHRS, CDR2 YFSETQ. As DNA, the CDR3 is TGCGCCAGCAGCACAACAGGGTTCAACGAGCAGTACTTC. This sequence encodes CASSTTGFNEQYF.

The rearrangement uses TRBV10-2 and TRBJ2-3; D remains unclear. This CDR3 comprises 14 residues. V lost 0 bases to trimming and J lost 5 bases, with 9 bases between them. CDR1 is WSHSY and CDR2 is SAAADI in the germline V gene. In DNA form, the CDR3 reads TGCGCCAGCAGTGAGTCAAGGGCGATAGATACGCAGTATTTT. Translation: CASSESRAIDTQYF.